This paragraph covers one TCR beta chain sequence. Its antigen is unknown. These data originate in a study of Graves' ophthalmopathy and Graves' hyperthyroidism. Overall study findings and caveats: Ophthalmopathy and stable hyperthyroidism were discriminated by a 13-signature model, with around 88% sensitivity and 81.08% specificity. Sensitivity reached around 67% and specificity 72% to 80% when the model predicted ophthalmopathy progression.

This CDR3 has 13 residues. V lost 4 bases, J lost 6 bases, and 10 bases lay in between. Germline CDR1 MNHEY, CDR2 SVGAGI. Cases classed as stable hyperthyroidism had no ophthalmopathy within 18 months of follow-up. Hyperthyroidism patients were newly diagnosed, ill under 2 months, and aged 18 to 65 years. Amplified TCR beta CDR3 regions were obtained using RNA transcripts as template. RT-PCR was first run with HTBI primers, then multiplex PCR in a second round. Via MiXCR, TCRdb re-called the multiplex PCR reads, giving one row per CDR3 protein. The data show a few hundred thousand distinct CDR3 sequences, 15% seen once.

The V and J genes are TRBV6-5 and TRBJ1-5, with a weak D call TRBD1 (5 bases). The sample taken for sequencing was peripheral blood. The sequence was obtained from a woman under 30 with stable Graves' hyperthyroidism. The CDR3 sequence is CASSSQGIQPQHF. The DNA for the CDR3 is TGTGCCAGCAGTTCCCAGGGAATTCAGCCCCAGCATTTT.